This TCR beta chain was observed in a study of cytomegalovirus exposure and HLA in healthy donors (dated by TCRdb to about 2017). For the wider study: An earlier analysis of fewer than 750 of the donors reported approximately 300 Gb of sequence data and some 110 million unique TCR beta sequences obtained from about 180 million T cells. To predict cytomegalovirus infection status, the study brought together high-throughput TCR immunosequencing, statistical association of individual TCRs with disease status, and machine learning. In an earlier analysis of 587 of the donors, high-throughput TCR beta sequencing was used to judge whether each TCR beta V gene segment behaved as functional or pseudogenic. The genetic ancestry cluster associated with self-reported Caucasian donors included 81% of the roughly 410 genotyped donors. Donor age, sex, ethnicity and CMV serostatus were compiled alongside the repertoire data. Genome-wide SNP genotypes for about 60% of the roughly 700 donors were used in a later genetic analysis, which treated that subset as a discovery cohort. All discovery cohort repertoires had been generated on a single sequencing platform. The study used immunosequencing to profile the T cell repertoires of several hundred subjects and linked those repertoires to cytomegalovirus serostatus. Four or five DR-DQ haplotypes were handled as single units for association and clustering, since linkage in the cohort was strong. About 280 gigabases of sequencing data and roughly 81 million unique TCR sequences made up an early release that covered several hundred HLA-typed donors. Along with the approximately 700-subject first cohort, a separate validation cohort of over 90 different subjects was used. Class I and class II HLA loci were covered by the typing at four-digit resolution. Typing coverage differed by locus: A, B, C, DRB1 and DQB1 were typed in about 629-640 donors, DQA1 in approximately 520, DPA1 in over 600, and DPB1 in roughly 470. Among 300 to 500 genotyped donors of the cohort, an average of about 240,000 unique TCR beta nucleotide sequences was sequenced per donor, of which roughly 17% were non-productive. The study was designed to test whether signatures of past pathogen exposure could be identified by cataloging public T cell receptors. In the later analysis, no new phenotypic data were used to find candidate immune exposures; instead, reliance was placed on TCR beta sequences and their occurrence across donors. To study patterns of TCR occurrence, a later analysis re-analyzed previously published TCR beta repertoires from just over 650 donors and added high-resolution HLA genotyping.

Between the V and J ends, shortened by 10 bases and 5 bases respectively, the junction contains 20 bases. According to the germline V gene, CDR1 reads MDHEN and CDR2 reads SYDVKM. From cysteine to phenylalanine, the CDR3 is 14 amino acids long. Here the CDR3 DNA is all that survives: 42 bases in frame from base 1. A word on this clone: No cognate antigen has been identified for it.

The method was the immunoSEQ multiplex PCR assay. A mixture of 60 forward primers for TCR Vbeta segments and 13 reverse primers for TCR Jbeta segments was used in the multiplex PCR. A multiplex PCR assay on genomic DNA amplified the CDR3 region of rearranged TCR beta genes. The Illumina HiSeq System was used to sequence the amplified TCR beta libraries as 87-base-pair reads. The paper's processing steps were these. In a later analysis, 80 million or so unique TCR beta chains were counted across the roughly 670 repertoires, and roughly 11 million of these chains were shared by at least two donors. To remove PCR and sequencing errors, raw reads were error-corrected and collapsed into unique sequences using a nearest-neighbor algorithm that merged closely related sequences. V, D and J gene segments were assigned by aligning CDR3 sequences to IMGT reference sequences. For a sequence to be retained, a match of at least six nucleotides to both a V gene segment and a J gene segment was required. Rearrangements were classified as productive when the CDR3 lacked stop codons and remained in frame with V and J, and all other rearrangements were classified as non-productive. Following IMGT convention, CDR3 was defined as the stretch from the second conserved V-encoded cysteine up to the conserved J-encoded phenylalanine. Sequences without an unambiguous match to a single V gene segment were excluded from the earlier analysis of approximately 560 of the donors. In an earlier analysis of about 590 of the donors, a V segment was called functional when productive rearrangements were above 56.7%, and segregating when the standard deviation between donors exceeded 5%. A statistical classification framework was built to diagnose cytomegalovirus status from the catalog of TCR beta chain sequences. In a later analysis, TCR nucleotide sequences were compared against IMGT/GENE-DB human TR gene sequences so that V and J genes could be assigned. The TCRdist pipeline was used in a later analysis to assign CDR3 sequences and most-parsimonious VDJ recombination scenarios. A later analysis defined each TCR beta chain by its CDR3 amino acid sequence plus V-gene family, and excluded reads lacking a unique V-gene family. In a later analysis, fewer than 600 highly shared, low-generation-probability nucleotide sequences were removed to address suspected cross-contamination and a sequencing artifact. In a later analysis, a clonal expansion index for each public chain was calculated from normalized within-repertoire ranks of inferred template counts. Generation probabilities in a later analysis came from a VDJ recombination model fitted to out-of-frame rearrangements, and those results were checked against IGoR. In a later analysis, hypergeometric tests were used to score TCR-TCR, TCR-HLA and TCR-CMV co-occurrence, with a repertoire-size bias correction applied to TCR pairs. A later analysis estimated false discovery rates by permuting HLA or CMV assignments 20 times. A later analysis grouped co-occurring TCRs with DBSCAN, adding TCRdist sequence similarity when clustering within HLA-allele-positive subsets. Co-occurrence clustering excluded repertoires with fewer than 30,000 or more than 120,000 public chains, plus five with anomalous nucleotide sharing. TCRdb stores this immuneACCESS table with in-frame sequences only. Part of the clones is absent; in the studies checked, under half of the shortfall reflects unresolved V genes, and no reason is known for the rest. V, J and clone size derive from that table, while D and trimming were established from the DNA sequence. The sample table on file contains about 110,000 clones. Of the sample, approximately 6.8% is held by the ten largest clones.

The cohort comprised under 700 healthy bone marrow donors. At the time of sampling, all cohort members were nominally healthy, though unrecorded immune exposures were likely present. The donor was CMV seropositive and was included in the group of 270 or so seropositive cohort members. Each donor provided a peripheral blood sample, and peripheral blood mononuclear cells were used for TCR beta sequencing. Genomic DNA was extracted from the blood cell samples with the Qiagen DNeasy Blood Extraction Kit. Overall results and qualifications from the work: While some public TCRs were present in many individuals, most TCR sequences turned up only very rarely across donors. A later analysis found that HLA-associated TCR beta chains were more clonally expanded and had lower generation probabilities than equally common non-associated chains. A later analysis found that TCR association rates varied across HLA loci, with DRB1 alleles showing the most associated TCRs and HLA-C alleles the fewest. In a later analysis, several top co-occurrence clusters were reported to appear linked to parvovirus B19, influenza, CMV and Epstein-Barr virus. Presence/absence analyses assumed roughly uniform sequencing depth across donors, an assumption that may not hold. A further reported finding was that TCR beta sequences accurately predicted the HLA-A and HLA-B alleles for most subjects in the first cohort. Broadly in line with IMGT annotations, most TCR beta V segments showed up in productive rearrangements about 87% or about 30% of the time in an earlier analysis of approximately 640 of the donors. A later analysis associated about 18,000 TCR beta sequences with specific HLA alleles at a false discovery rate of 0.05. According to a later genetic analysis, donors in an Asian-associated ancestry cluster had fewer N-insertions in productive TCRs than the approximately 670-donor mean. The cohort was sequenced for TCR beta chains only, and without alpha or paired-chain data the features that could be detected were limited. Fewer than 20 rarely observed V segments, including chromosome 9 orphons, were excluded from the earlier analysis of 550 to 700 of the donors because counts were too low. Some IMGT-functional V segments, including TRBV6-2 and TRBV6-3, could not be told apart with the 87-base-pair reads, so those segments were excluded. Most CMV-associated TCR beta chains appeared to be HLA-restricted in a later analysis, and the HLA associations seemed to be driven largely by CMV exposure. Three of the identified cytomegalovirus-associated TCR beta chains were confirmed in vitro to be specific for cytomegalovirus antigens. The only immune exposure information available for the cohort was CMV serostatus. The study gave a list of 150 to 200 TCR beta chains associated with cytomegalovirus. When HLA alleles, especially DR and DQ, strongly co-occurred, TCR associations were difficult to assign to individual alleles. Linkage disequilibrium might explain the correlated functional status among segregating V segments, but an unknown experimental factor could not be excluded. According to the authors, the approach could potentially be generalized to other disease states and immunological phenotypes. The sequencing pipeline was judged likely to have produced a cluster of highly shared sequence variants as a technical artifact. V-gene and J-gene trimming of TCR beta chains was associated with a missense DCLRE1C variant in a later genetic analysis, and the association was replicated in an independent cohort. In both the original and validation cohorts, the classifier was reported to diagnose cytomegalovirus status with high specificity and sensitivity. Because HLA typing was missing for some donors at each locus, association tests included only the typed subset.

The sample comprised PBMCs. The rearranged segments are TRBV28 and TRBJ2-5; TRBD2 is possibly the D segment (6 matching bases). The receptor was derived from a man in his forties in good health and CMV-seropositive. In nucleotide form, the sequence is TGTGCCAACACCTCGGAGGGGAGAGGGGAGACCCAGTACTTC. Its translation reads: CANTSEGRGETQYF.